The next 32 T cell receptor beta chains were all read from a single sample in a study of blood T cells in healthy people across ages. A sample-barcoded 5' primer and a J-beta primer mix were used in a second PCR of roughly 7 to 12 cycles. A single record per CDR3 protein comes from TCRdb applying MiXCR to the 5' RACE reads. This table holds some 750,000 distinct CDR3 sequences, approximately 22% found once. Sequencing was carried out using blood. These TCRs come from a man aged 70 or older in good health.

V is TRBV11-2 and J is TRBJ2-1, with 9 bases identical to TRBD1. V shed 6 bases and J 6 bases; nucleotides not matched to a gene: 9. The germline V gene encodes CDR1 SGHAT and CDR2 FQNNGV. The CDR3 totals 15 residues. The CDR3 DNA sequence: TGTGCCAGCAGACATCCCGGGACAGGGAGCAATGAGCAGTTCTTC. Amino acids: CASRHPGTGSNEQFF.

For the CDR3, the DNA is TGCAGTGTCCATGGGGGAGGAGAGCCAGATACGCAGTATTTT. This gives the protein CSVHGGGEPDTQYF. This rearrangement joins TRBV20-1 to TRBJ2-3, with D possibly matching TRBD2 (6 bases). Germline V gene lookup returns CDR1 DFQATT and CDR2 SNEGSKA (reference sequence). Trimming removed 7 bases at V and 4 bases at J, with 18 bases between. This CDR3 contains 14 residues.

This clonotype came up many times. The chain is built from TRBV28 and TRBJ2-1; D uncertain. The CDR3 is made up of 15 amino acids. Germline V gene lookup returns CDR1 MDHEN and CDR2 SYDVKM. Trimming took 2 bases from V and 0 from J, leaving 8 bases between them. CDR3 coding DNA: TGTGCCAGCAGTTTAGGGCAACGCTCCTACAATGAGCAGTTCTTC. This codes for CASSLGQRSYNEQFF. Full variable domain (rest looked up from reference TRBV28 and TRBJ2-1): DVKVTQSSRYLVKRTGEKVFLECVQDMDHENMFWYRQDPGLGLRLIYFSYDVKMKEKGDIPEGYSVSREKKERFSLILESASTNQTSMYLCASSLGQRSYNEQFFGPGTRLTVL.

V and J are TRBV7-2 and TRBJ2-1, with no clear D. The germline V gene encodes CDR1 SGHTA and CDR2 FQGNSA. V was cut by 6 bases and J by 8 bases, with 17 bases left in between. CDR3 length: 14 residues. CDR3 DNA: TGTGCCAGCAGGGGTGACCAGACGGGCGATGAGCAGTTCTTC. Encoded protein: CASRGDQTGDEQFF.

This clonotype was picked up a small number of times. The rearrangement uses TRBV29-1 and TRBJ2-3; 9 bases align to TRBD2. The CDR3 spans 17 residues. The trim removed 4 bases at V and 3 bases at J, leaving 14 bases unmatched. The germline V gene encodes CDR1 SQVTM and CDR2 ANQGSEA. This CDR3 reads CSVARGGRAFGTDTQYF. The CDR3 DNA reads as TGCAGCGTTGCGAGGGGCGGGAGGGCCTTTGGGACAGATACGCAGTATTTT.

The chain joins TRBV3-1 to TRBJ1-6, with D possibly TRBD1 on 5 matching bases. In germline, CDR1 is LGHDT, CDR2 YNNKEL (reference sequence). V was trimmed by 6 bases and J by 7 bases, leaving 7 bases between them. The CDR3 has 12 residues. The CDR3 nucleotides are TGTGCCAGCAGGCCAGGGAATTCACCCCTCCACTTT. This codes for CASRPGNSPLHF.

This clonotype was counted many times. The CDR3 loop is CASSQGSGYTF. In DNA, the CDR3 is TGTGCCAGCAGTCAAGGGTCCGGCTACACCTTC. The rearrangement uses TRBV12-3 or TRBV12-4 and TRBJ1-2; D call uncertain. The CDR3 consists of 11 residues. V shed 5 bases and J shed 8 bases, with 9 bases lying between them.

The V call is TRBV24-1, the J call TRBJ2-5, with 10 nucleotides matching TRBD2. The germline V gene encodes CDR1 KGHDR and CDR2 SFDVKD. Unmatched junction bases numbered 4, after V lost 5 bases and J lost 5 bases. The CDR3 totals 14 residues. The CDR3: CATSGPSGSETQYF. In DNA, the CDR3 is TGTGCCACCAGTGGTCCTAGCGGGAGCGAGACCCAGTACTTC.

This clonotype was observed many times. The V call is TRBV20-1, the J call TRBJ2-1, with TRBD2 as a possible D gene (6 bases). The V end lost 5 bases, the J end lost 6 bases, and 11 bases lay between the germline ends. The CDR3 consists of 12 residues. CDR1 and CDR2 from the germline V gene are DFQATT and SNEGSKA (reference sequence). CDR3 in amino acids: CSAGRGRNEQFF. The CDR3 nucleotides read TGCAGTGCTGGGCGGGGTCGCAATGAGCAGTTCTTC.

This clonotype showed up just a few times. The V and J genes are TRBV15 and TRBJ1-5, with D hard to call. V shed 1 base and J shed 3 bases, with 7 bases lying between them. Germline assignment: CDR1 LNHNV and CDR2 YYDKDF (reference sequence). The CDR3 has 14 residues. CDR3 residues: CATSRVLPNQPQHF. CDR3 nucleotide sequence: TGTGCCACCAGCAGAGTACTGCCCAATCAGCCCCAGCATTTT.

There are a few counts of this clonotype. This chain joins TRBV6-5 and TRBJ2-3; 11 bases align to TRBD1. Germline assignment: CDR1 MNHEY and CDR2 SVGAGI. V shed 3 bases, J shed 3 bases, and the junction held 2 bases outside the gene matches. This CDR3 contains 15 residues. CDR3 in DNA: TGTGCCAGCAGTTATGGGACAGGGGGAACAGATACGCAGTATTTT. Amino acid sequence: CASSYGTGGTDTQYF.

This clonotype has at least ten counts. DNA for the CDR3: TGTGCCAGCAGCTTAAGTGCCCCAGGGTTGATTACCATTCAGTACTTC. Encoded protein: CASSLSAPGLITIQYF. The rearrangement uses TRBV7-2 and TRBJ2-4; TRBD1 might be the D (5 bases). The CDR3 has 16 residues. CDR1 and CDR2 from the germline V gene are SGHTA and FQGNSA. V lost 2 bases, J lost 9 bases, and 20 bases lay in between.

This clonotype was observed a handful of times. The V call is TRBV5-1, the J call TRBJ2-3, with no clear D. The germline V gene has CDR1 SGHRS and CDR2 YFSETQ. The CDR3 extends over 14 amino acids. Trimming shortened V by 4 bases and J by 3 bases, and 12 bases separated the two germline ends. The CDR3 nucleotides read TGCGCCAGCAGCCTGGAAGTAACGACAGATACGCAGTATTTT. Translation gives CASSLEVTTDTQYF. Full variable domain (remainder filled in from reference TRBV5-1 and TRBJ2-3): KAGVTQTPRYLIKTRGQQVTLSCSPISGHRSVSWYQQTPGQGLQFLFEYFSETQRNKGNFPGRFSGRQFSNSRSEMNVSTLELGDSALYLCASSLEVTTDTQYFGPGTRLTVL.

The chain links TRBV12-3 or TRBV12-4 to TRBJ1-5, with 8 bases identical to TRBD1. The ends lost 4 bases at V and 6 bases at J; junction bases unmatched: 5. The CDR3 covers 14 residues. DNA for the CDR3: TGTGCCAGCAGTTCCAGGGGGCAGGGTCAGCCCCAGCATTTT. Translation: CASSSRGQGQPQHF.

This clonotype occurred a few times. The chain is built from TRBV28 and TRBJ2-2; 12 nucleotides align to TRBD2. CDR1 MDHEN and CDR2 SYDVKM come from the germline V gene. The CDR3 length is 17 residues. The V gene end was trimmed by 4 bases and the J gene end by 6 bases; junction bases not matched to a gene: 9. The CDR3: CASSSASGGARAGELFF. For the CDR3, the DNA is TGTGCCAGCAGTTCAGCTAGCGGGGGGGCTCGGGCCGGGGAGCTGTTTTTT.

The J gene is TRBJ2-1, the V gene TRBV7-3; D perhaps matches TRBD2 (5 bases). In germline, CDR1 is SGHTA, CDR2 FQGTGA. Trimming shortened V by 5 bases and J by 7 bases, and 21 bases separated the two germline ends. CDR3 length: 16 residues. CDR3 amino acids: CASSPSASPQGNEQFF. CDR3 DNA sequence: TGTGCCAGCAGCCCCTCAGCTAGCCCACAAGGGAATGAGCAGTTCTTC. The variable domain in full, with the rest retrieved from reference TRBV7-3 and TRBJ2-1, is GAGVSQTPSNKVTEKGKYVELRCDPISGHTALYWYRQSLGQGPEFLIYFQGTGAADDSGLPNDRFFAVRPEGSVSTLKIQRTERGDSAVYLCASSPSASPQGNEQFFGPGTRLTVL.

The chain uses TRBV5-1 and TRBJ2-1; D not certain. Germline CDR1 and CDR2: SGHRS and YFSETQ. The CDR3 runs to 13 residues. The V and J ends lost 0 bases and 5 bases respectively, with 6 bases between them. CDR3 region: CASSLAPNNEQFF. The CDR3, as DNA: TGCGCCAGCAGCTTGGCTCCAAACAATGAGCAGTTCTTC. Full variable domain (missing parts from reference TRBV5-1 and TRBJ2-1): KAGVTQTPRYLIKTRGQQVTLSCSPISGHRSVSWYQQTPGQGLQFLFEYFSETQRNKGNFPGRFSGRQFSNSRSEMNVSTLELGDSALYLCASSLAPNNEQFFGPGTRLTVL.

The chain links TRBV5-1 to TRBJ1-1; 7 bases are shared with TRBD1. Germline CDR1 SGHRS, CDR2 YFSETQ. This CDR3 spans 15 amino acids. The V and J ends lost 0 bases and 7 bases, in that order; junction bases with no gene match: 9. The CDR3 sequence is CASSLAPGQIIEAFF. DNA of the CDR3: TGCGCCAGCAGCTTGGCCCCGGGACAGATTATTGAAGCTTTCTTT. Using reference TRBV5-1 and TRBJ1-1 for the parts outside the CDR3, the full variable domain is KAGVTQTPRYLIKTRGQQVTLSCSPISGHRSVSWYQQTPGQGLQFLFEYFSETQRNKGNFPGRFSGRQFSNSRSEMNVSTLELGDSALYLCASSLAPGQIIEAFFGQGTRLTVV.

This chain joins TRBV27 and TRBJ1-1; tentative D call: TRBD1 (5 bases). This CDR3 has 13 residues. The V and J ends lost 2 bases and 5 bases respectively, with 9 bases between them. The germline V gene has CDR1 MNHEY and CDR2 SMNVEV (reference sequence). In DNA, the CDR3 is TGTGCCAGCAGTTTAGTGGCAGGGACTGAAGCTTTCTTT. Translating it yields CASSLVAGTEAFF.

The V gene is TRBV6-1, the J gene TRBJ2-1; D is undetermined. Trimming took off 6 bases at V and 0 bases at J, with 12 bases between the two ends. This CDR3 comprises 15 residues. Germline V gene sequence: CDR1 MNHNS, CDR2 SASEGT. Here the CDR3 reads CASRGSRSSYNEQFF. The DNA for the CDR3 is TGTGCCAGCAGAGGGTCGCGGAGCTCCTACAATGAGCAGTTCTTC.

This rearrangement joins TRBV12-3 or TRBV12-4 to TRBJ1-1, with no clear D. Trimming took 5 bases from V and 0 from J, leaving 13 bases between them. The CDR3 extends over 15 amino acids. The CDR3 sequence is CASSPRRYLNTEAFF. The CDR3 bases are TGTGCCAGCAGTCCACGCAGATACCTGAACACTGAAGCTTTCTTT.

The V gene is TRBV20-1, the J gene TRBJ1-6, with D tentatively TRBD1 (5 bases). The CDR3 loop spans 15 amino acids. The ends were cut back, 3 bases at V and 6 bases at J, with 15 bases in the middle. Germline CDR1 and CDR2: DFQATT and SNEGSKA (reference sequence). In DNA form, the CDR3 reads TGCAGTGCTAGCCTGGAGGAGGGGATTAATTCACCCCTCCACTTT. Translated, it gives CSASLEEGINSPLHF.

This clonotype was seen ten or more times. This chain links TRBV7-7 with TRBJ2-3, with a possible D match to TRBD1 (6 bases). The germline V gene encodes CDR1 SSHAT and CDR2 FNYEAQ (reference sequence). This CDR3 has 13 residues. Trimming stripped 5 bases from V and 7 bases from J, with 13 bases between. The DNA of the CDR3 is TGTGCCAGCAGCATCACGACAGGTCATACGCAGTATTTT. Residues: CASSITTGHTQYF.

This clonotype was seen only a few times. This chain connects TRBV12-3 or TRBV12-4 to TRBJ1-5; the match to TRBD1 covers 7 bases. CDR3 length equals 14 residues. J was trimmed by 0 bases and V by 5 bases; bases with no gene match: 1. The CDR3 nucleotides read TGTGCCAGCAGTGGACAGGATAGCAATCAGCCCCAGCATTTT. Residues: CASSGQDSNQPQHF.

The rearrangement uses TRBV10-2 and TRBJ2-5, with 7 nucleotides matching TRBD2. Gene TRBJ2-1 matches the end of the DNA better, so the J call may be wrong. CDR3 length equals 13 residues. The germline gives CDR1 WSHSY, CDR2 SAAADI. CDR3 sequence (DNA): TGCGCCAGCACAAGAGGACTAGGGGCAGAGCAGTTCTTC. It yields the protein CASTRGLGAEQFF.

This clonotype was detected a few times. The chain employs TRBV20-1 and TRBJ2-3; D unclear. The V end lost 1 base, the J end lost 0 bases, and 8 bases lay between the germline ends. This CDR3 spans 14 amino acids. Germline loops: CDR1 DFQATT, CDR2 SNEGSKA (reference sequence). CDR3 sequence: CSARVVRSTDTQYF. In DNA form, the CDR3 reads TGCAGTGCTAGAGTCGTTAGGAGCACAGATACGCAGTATTTT.

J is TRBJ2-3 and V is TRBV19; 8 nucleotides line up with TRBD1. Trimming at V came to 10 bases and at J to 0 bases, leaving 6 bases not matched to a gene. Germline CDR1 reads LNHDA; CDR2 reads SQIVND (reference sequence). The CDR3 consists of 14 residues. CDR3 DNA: TGTGCCACCCGGACAGGGCTAAGCACAGATACGCAGTATTTT. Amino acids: CATRTGLSTDTQYF.

CDR3 loop: CASSLSGTDGYTF. The DNA for the CDR3 is TGTGCCAGCAGCTTAAGTGGCACGGATGGCTACACCTTC. The genes are TRBV7-9 and TRBJ1-2; D gene ambiguous. This CDR3 contains 13 residues. V was pared by 2 bases and J by 6 bases, with 10 bases between. Germline CDR1 SEHNR, CDR2 FQNEAQ (reference sequence).

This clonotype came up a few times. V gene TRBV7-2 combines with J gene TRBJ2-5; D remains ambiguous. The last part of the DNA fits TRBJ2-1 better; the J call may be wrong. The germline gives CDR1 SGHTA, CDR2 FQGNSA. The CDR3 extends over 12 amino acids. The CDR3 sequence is CASSPALGEQFF. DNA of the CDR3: TGTGCCAGCAGCCCCGCGCTAGGTGAGCAGTTCTTC.

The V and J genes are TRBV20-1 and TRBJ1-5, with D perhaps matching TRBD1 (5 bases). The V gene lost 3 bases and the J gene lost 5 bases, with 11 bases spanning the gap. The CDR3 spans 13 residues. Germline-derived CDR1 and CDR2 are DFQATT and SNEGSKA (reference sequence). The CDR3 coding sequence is TGCAGTGCTAGGTCCTGGGGGGATCAGCCCCAGCATTTT. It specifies CSARSWGDQPQHF.

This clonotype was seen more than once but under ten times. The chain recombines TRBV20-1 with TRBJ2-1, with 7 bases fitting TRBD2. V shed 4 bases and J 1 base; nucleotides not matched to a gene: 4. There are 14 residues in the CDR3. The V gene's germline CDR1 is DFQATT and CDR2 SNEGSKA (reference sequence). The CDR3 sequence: CSATSSGSYNEQFF. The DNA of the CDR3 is TGCAGTGCTACTTCTAGCGGATCCTACAATGAGCAGTTCTTC.

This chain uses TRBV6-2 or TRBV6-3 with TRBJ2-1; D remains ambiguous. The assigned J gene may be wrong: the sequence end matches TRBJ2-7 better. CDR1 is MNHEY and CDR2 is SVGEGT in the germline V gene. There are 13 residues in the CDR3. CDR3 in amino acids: CASRPIGLYEQYF. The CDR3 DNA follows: TGTGCCAGCAGACCTATCGGGCTCTACGAGCAGTACTTC.